This entry lists 9 T cell receptor beta chains sequenced from one sample in a study of neurological immune-mediated disorders. TCRdb reprocessed the 5' RACE reads via MiXCR and lists one record per CDR3 protein. The sample holds about 80,000 distinct CDR3 sequences, 5.5% to 6.5% seen once. The time point is: longitudinal time-point 2. Sequenced material: PBMCs. These receptors all come from a woman in her sixties or seventies with multiple sclerosis.

This clonotype was recorded many times. The chain is built from TRBV5-1 and TRBJ1-3; D is unclear. Trimming cost V 4 bases and J 1 base, with 12 bases left between them. The CDR3 sequence is 15 residues long. Per germline, CDR1 SGHRS and CDR2 YFSETQ. The CDR3 reads CASSATIGSGNTIYF. CDR3 nucleotide sequence: TGCGCCAGCAGCGCTACCATTGGATCTGGAAACACCATATATTTT.

At least ten counts were recorded for this clonotype. V gene TRBV5-1 combines with J gene TRBJ1-1, with D perhaps matching TRBD1 (5 bases). The germline gives CDR1 SGHRS, CDR2 YFSETQ. CDR3 length: 13 residues. Trimming removed 5 bases at V and 1 base at J, with 9 bases between. The CDR3 bases are TGCGCCAGCAGGGGGGGAGGGAACACTGAAGCTTTCTTT. Its translation is CASRGGGNTEAFF. Combining the CDR3 with reference TRBV5-1 and TRBJ1-1 gives the whole variable domain KAGVTQTPRYLIKTRGQQVTLSCSPISGHRSVSWYQQTPGQGLQFLFEYFSETQRNKGNFPGRFSGRQFSNSRSEMNVSTLELGDSALYLCASRGGGNTEAFFGQGTRLTVV.

This clonotype was counted ten times or more. The V gene is TRBV15, the J gene TRBJ2-5; D assignment may be TRBD1 or TRBD2 (6 bases each). The CDR3 is made up of 15 amino acids. With 5 bases removed from V and 4 bases from J, the gap between germline ends came to 17 bases. Germline-derived CDR1 and CDR2 are LNHNV and YYDKDF (reference sequence). The CDR3 coding sequence is TGTGCCACCAGCGGAGGGGGGCAGGGTGGAGAGACCCAGTACTTC. It is translated as CATSGGGQGGETQYF.

This clonotype occurred many times. This chain uses TRBV10-3 with TRBJ2-7, with a weak D call TRBD1 (5 bases). V shed 6 bases and J shed 3 bases, with 9 bases lying between them. Per the germline V gene, CDR1 is ENHRY and CDR2 is SYGVKD. The CDR3 covers 12 residues. Here the CDR3 reads CAISTTGYEQYF. For the CDR3, the DNA is TGTGCCATCAGCACTACAGGCTACGAGCAGTACTTC.

This clonotype was detected ten times or more. The rearrangement links TRBV7-9 to TRBJ2-7, with 9 bases that match TRBD1. The CDR3 is 15 amino acids. The germline gives CDR1 SEHNR, CDR2 FQNEAQ (reference sequence). V was clipped by 4 bases and J by 1 base; unmatched bases: 5. CDR3 coding DNA: TGTGCCAGCAGCTCCGCCGGGACAGGGTCCTACGAGCAGTACTTC. Protein product: CASSSAGTGSYEQYF.

This clonotype was counted many times. The chain joins TRBV20-1 to TRBJ2-5; the D is unclear. V lost 0 bases to trimming and J lost 1 base, with 9 bases between them. The CDR3 length is 14 residues. In germline, CDR1 is DFQATT, CDR2 SNEGSKA (reference sequence). The CDR3 DNA is TGCAGTGCTAGAGATGGCACTGTCCAAGAGACCCAGTACTTC. This gives the protein CSARDGTVQETQYF.

This clonotype showed up many times. The chain combines TRBV3-1 with TRBJ2-1; no firm D call. V lost 4 bases and J 2 bases, leaving 12 bases between the germline ends. The CDR3 has 15 residues. Germline V gene lookup returns CDR1 LGHDT and CDR2 YNNKEL (reference sequence). CDR3 residues: CASSLGPLTYNEQFF. CDR3 bases: TGTGCCAGCAGCCTTGGGCCCTTAACCTACAATGAGCAGTTCTTC.

In this sample, this clonotype turned up many times. The chain carries TRBV5-1 and TRBJ2-3; possibly TRBD2 for D (7 bases). V was trimmed by 0 bases and J by 5 bases, leaving 19 bases between them. The CDR3 sequence is 17 residues long. The germline CDR1 and CDR2 sequences are SGHRS and YFSETQ. CDR3 nucleotides: TGCGCCAGCAGCTTGGCCATGGGCGGGGGCCCAGAAGATACGCAGTATTTT. Translated, it gives CASSLAMGGGPEDTQYF. Drawing the rest from reference TRBV5-1 and TRBJ2-3, the complete variable domain is KAGVTQTPRYLIKTRGQQVTLSCSPISGHRSVSWYQQTPGQGLQFLFEYFSETQRNKGNFPGRFSGRQFSNSRSEMNVSTLELGDSALYLCASSLAMGGGPEDTQYFGPGTRLTVL.

This clonotype was detected ten times or more. This CDR3 reads CSVDGTWSTEAFF. The CDR3, as DNA: TGCAGCGTTGATGGCACTTGGAGCACTGAAGCTTTCTTT. The V and J genes are TRBV29-1 and TRBJ1-1; D ambiguous. The CDR3 runs to 13 residues. Germline V lookup: CDR1 SQVTM, CDR2 ANQGSEA. Trimming cost V 3 bases and J 4 bases, with 12 bases left between them.